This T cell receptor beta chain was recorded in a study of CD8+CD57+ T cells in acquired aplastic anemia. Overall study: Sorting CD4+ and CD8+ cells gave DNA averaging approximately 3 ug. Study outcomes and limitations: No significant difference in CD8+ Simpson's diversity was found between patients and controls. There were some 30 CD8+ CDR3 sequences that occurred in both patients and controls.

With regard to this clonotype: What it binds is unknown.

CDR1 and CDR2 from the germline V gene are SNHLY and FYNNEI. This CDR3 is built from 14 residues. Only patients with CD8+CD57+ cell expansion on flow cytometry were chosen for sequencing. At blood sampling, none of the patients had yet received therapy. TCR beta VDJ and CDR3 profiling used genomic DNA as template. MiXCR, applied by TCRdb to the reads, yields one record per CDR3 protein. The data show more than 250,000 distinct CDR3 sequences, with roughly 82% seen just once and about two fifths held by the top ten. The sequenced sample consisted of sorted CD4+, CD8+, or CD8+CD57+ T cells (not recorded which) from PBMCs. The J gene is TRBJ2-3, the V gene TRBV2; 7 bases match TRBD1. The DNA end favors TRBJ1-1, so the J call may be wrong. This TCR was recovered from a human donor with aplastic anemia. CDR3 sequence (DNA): TGTGCCAGCAGTGAACGGACAGGTCCCACTGAAGCTTTCTTT. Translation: CASSERTGPTEAFF.